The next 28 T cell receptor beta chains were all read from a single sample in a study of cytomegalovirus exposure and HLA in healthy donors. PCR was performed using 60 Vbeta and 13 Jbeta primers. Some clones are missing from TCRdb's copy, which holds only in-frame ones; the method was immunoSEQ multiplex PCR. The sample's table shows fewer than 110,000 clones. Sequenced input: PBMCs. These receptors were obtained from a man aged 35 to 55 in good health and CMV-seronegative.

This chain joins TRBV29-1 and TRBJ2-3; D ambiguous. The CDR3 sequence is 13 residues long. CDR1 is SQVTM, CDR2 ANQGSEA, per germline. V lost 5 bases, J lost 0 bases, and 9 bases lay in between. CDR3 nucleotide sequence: TGCAGCGTTCGGCCCGGGAGCACAGATACGCAGTATTTT. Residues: CSVRPGSTDTQYF.

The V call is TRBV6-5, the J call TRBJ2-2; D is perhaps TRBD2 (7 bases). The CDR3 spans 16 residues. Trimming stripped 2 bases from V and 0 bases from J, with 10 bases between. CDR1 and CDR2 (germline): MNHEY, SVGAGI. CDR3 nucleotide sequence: TGTGCCAGCAGTTACAGGGGGGGTGCGAACACCGGGGAGCTGTTTTTT. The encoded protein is CASSYRGGANTGELFF.

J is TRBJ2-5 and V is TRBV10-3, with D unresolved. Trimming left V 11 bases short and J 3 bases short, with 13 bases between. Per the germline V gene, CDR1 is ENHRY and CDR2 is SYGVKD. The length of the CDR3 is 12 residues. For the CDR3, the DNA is TGTGCCTCCGGTGAACGAGAAGAGACCCAGTACTTC. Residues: CASGEREETQYF.

The CDR3 is CASSIQVGQETQYF. For the CDR3, the DNA is TGTGCCAGTAGTATTCAGGTGGGCCAAGAGACCCAGTACTTC. The chain is built from TRBV19 and TRBJ2-5; D gene ambiguous. From germline, CDR1 is LNHDA and CDR2 SQIVND (reference sequence). V was cut by 3 bases and J by 1 base, with 9 bases left in between. CDR3 length: 14 residues.

CDR3 amino acids: CAWSSGYNSPLHF. DNA for the CDR3: TGTGCCTGGAGTTCCGGTTATAATTCACCCCTCCACTTT. The rearrangement links TRBV30 to TRBJ1-6, with unresolved D. V lost 2 bases and J lost 4, with 6 bases in between. CDR1 and CDR2 (germline): GTSNPN, SVGIG (reference sequence). The length of the CDR3 is 13 residues.

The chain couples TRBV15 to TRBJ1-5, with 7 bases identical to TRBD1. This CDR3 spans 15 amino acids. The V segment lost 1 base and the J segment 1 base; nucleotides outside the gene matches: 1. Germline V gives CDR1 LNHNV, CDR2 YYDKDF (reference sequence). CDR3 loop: CATSRARGSNQPQHF. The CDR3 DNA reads TGTGCCACCAGCAGAGCCAGGGGGAGCAATCAGCCCCAGCATTTT.

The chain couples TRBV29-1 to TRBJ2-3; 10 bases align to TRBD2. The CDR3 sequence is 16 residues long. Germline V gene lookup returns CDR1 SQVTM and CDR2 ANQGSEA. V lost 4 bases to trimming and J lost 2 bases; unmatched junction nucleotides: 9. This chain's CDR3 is CSVVWGLAPYTDTQYF. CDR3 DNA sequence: TGCAGCGTTGTTTGGGGACTAGCGCCATACACAGATACGCAGTATTTT.

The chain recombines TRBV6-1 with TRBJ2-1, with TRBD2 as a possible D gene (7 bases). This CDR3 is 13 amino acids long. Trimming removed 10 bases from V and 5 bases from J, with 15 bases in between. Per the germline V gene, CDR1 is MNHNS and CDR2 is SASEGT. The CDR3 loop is CATLGGGNNEQFF. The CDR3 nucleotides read TGTGCCACCCTTGGCGGGGGCAACAATGAGCAGTTCTTC.

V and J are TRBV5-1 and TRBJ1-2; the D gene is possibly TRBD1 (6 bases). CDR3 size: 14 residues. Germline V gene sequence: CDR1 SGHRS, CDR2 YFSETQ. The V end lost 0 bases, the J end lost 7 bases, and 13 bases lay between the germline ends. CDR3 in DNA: TGCGCCAGCAGCTTGGACAGGGCCGACGGTGGCTACACCTTC. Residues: CASSLDRADGGYTF.

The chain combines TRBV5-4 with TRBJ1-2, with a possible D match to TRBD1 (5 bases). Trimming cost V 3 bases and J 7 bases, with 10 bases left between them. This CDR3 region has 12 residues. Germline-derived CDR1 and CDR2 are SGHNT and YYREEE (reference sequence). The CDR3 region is CASSSGTGGYTF. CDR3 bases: TGTGCCAGCAGCTCCGGGACTGGTGGCTACACCTTC.

The chain's CDR3 is CASSQDSTANPFEAFF. DNA of the CDR3: TGCGCCAGCAGCCAAGACAGCACAGCCAATCCCTTTGAAGCTTTCTTT. V usage is TRBV4-3 and J usage is TRBJ1-1; D remains ambiguous. V lost 0 bases and J 7 bases, leaving 18 bases between the germline ends. The CDR3 sequence is 16 residues long. Per germline, CDR1 LGHNA and CDR2 YSLEER.

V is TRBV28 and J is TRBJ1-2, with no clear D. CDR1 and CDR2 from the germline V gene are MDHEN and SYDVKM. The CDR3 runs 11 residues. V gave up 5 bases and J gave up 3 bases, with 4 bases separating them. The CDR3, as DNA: TGTGCCAGCAGTAGAGACTATGGCTACACCTTC. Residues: CASSRDYGYTF.

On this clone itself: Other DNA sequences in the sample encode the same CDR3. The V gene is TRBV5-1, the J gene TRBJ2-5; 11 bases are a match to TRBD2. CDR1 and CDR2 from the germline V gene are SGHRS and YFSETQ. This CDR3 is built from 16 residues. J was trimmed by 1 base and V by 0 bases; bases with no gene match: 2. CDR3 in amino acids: CASSLAGTSGQETQYF. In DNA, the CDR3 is TGCGCCAGCAGCTTGGCCGGGACTAGCGGCCAAGAGACCCAGTACTTC.

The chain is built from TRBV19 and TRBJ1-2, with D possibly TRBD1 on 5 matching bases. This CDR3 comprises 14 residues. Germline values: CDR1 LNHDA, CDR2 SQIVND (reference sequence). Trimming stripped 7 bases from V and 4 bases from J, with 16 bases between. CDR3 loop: CASTPGQGGYGYTF. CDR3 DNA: TGTGCCAGTACTCCGGGCCAGGGAGGCTATGGCTACACCTTC.

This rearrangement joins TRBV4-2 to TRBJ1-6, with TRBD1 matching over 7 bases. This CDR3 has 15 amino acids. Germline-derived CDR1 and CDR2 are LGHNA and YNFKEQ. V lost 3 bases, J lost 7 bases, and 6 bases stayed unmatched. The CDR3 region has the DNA TGTGCCAGCAGCCATGCAGACAGGGAAAATTCACCCCTCCACTTT. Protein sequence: CASSHADRENSPLHF.

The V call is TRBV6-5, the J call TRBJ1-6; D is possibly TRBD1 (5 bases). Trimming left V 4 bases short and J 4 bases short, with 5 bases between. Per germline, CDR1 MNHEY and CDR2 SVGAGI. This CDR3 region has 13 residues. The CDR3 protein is CASSSGYNSPLHF. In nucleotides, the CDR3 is TGTGCCAGCAGTTCAGGGTATAATTCACCCCTCCACTTT.

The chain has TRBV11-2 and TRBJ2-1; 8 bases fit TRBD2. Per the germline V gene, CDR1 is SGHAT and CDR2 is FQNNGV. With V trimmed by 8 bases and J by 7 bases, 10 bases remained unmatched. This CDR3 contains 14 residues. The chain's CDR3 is CASARREEENEQFF. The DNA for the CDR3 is TGTGCCAGCGCGCGGCGGGAGGAGGAAAATGAGCAGTTCTTC.

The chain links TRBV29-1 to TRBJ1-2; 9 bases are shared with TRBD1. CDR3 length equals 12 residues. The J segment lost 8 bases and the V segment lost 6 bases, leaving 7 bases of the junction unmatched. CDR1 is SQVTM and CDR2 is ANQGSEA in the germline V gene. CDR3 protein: CSVRTGEEGYTF. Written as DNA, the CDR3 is TGCAGCGTCCGGACAGGGGAGGAGGGCTACACCTTC.

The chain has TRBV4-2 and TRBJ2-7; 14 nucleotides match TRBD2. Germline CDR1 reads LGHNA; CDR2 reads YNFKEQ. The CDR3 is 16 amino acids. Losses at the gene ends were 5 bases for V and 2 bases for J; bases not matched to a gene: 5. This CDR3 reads CASSFGLAGGTYEQYF. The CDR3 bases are TGTGCCAGCAGCTTCGGACTAGCGGGGGGTACCTACGAGCAGTACTTC.

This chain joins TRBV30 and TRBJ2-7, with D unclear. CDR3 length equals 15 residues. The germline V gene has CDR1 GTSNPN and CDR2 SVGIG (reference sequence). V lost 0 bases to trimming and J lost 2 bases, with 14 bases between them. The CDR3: CAWSVTAVPTYEQYF. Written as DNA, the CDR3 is TGTGCCTGGAGTGTAACGGCGGTCCCGACCTACGAGCAGTACTTC.

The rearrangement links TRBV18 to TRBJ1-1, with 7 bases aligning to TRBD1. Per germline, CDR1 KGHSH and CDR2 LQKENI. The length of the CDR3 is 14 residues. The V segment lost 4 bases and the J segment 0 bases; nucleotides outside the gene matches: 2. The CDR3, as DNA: TGTGCCAGCTCACAGGGGGCCTTGAACACTGAAGCTTTCTTT. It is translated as CASSQGALNTEAFF.

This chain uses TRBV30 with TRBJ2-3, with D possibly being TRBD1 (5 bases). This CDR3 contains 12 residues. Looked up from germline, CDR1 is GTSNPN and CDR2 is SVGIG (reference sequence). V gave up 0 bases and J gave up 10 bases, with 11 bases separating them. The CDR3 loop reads CAWSVQELAQYF. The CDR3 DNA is TGTGCCTGGAGTGTACAGGAACTGGCGCAGTATTTT.

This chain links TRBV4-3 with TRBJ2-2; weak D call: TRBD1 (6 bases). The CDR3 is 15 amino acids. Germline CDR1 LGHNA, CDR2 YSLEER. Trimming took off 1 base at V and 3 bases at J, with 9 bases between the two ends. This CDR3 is CASSQGQEYTGELFF. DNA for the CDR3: TGCGCCAGCAGCCAAGGACAGGAGTACACCGGGGAGCTGTTTTTT.

The CDR3, as DNA: TGCGCCAGCAGCTCTGACAGACACCCCTTCCCGGACAACGAGCAGTACTTC. Amino acid sequence: CASSSDRHPFPDNEQYF. The chain uses TRBV10-1 and TRBJ2-7; a weak D match, TRBD1 (5 bases). The V gene's germline CDR1 is WNHNN and CDR2 SYGVQD (reference sequence). V was pared by 6 bases and J by 5 bases, with 26 bases between. There are 17 residues in the CDR3.

The CDR3: CASSAGVSTDTQYF. DNA for the CDR3: TGTGCCAGCAGCGCAGGGGTTAGCACAGATACGCAGTATTTT. The chain employs TRBV7-8 and TRBJ2-3; tentative D call: TRBD1 (6 bases). V lost 5 bases and J 0 bases, leaving 9 bases between the germline ends. This CDR3 region has 14 residues. CDR1 is SGHVS, CDR2 FQNEAQ, per germline.

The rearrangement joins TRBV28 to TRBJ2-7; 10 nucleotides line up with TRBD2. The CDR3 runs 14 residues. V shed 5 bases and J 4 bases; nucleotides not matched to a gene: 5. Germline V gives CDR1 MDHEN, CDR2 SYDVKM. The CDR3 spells CASSVPGLAYEQYF. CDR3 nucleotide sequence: TGTGCCAGCAGTGTCCCGGGACTAGCGTACGAGCAGTACTTC.

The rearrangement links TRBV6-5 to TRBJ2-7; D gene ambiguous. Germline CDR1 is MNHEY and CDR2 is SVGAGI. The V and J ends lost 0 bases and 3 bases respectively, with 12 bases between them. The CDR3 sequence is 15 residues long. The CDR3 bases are TGTGCCAGCAGTTACTCGGGCAGGATGGGCTACGAGCAGTACTTC. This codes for CASSYSGRMGYEQYF.

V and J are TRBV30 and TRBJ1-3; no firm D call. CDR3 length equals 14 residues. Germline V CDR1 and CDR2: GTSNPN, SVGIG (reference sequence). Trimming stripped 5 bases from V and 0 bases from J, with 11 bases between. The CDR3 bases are TGTGCCTGGGAGGCGGGTTACTCTGGAAACACCATATATTTT. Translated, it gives CAWEAGYSGNTIYF.